This T cell receptor (beta chain) appears in the sequencing data of a study of cytomegalovirus exposure and HLA in healthy donors. Profiled with immunoSEQ multiplex PCR; TCRdb holds only in-frame clones, not every one. The sample contains 170,000 or so clones, roughly 80% of which appear only once. Sequencing was done on a sample of PBMCs. The clonotype originates from a woman aged 18-35 years in good health and CMV-seropositive.

CDR3 in amino acids: CASSESRLAGTDTQYF. DNA for the CDR3: TGTGCCAGCAGTGAATCACGACTAGCGGGCACAGATACGCAGTATTTT. The chain links TRBV2 to TRBJ2-3, with 9 bases aligning to TRBD2. The CDR3 extends over 16 amino acids. Germline assignment: CDR1 SNHLY and CDR2 FYNNEI. V was pared by 2 bases and J by 1 base, with 4 bases of the junction left unmatched.